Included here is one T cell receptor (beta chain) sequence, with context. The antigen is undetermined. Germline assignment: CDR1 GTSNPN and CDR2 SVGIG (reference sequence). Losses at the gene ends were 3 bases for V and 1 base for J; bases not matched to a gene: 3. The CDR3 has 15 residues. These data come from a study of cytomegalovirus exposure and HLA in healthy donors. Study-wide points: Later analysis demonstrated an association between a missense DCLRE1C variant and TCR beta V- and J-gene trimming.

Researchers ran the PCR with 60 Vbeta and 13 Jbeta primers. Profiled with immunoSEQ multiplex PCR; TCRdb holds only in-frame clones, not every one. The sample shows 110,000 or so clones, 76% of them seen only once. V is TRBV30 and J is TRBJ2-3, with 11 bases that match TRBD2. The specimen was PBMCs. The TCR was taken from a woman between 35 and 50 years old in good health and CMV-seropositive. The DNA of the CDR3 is TGTGCCTGGAGAGAACTAGCGGGGGGCACAGATACGCAGTATTTT. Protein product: CAWRELAGGTDTQYF. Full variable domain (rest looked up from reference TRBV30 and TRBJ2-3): SQTIHQWPATLVQPVGSPLSLECTVEGTSNPNLYWYRQAAGRGLQLLFYSVGIGQISSEVPQNLSASRPQDRQFILSSKKLLLSDSGFYLCAWRELAGGTDTQYFGPGTRLTVL.